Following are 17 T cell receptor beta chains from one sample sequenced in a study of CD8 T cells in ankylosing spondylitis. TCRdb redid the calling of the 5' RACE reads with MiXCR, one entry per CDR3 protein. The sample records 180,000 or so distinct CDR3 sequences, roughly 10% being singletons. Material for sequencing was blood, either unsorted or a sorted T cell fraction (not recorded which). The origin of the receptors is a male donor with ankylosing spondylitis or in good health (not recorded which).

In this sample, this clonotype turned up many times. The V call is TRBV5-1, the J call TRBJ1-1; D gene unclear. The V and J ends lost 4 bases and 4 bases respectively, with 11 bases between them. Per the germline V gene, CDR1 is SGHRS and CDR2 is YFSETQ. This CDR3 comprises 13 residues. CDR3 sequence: CASSLKASTEAFF. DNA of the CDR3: TGCGCCAGCAGCCTGAAGGCGAGCACTGAAGCTTTCTTT.

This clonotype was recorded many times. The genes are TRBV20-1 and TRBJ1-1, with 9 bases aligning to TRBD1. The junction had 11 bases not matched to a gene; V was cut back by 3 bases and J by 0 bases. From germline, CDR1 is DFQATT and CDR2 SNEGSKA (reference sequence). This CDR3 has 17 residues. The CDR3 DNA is TGCAGTGCTAGCCGCAGGACAGGGGCTTCCATGAACACTGAAGCTTTCTTT. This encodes CSASRRTGASMNTEAFF.

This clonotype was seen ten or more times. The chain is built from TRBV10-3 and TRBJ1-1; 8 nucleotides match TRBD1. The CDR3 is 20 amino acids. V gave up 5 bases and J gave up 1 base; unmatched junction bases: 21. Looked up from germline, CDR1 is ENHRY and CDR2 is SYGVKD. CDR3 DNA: TGTGCCATCAGTCCCGACAGGGGACGCGCCCCAATGAGTAGGAACACTGAAGCTTTCTTT. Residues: CAISPDRGRAPMSRNTEAFF.

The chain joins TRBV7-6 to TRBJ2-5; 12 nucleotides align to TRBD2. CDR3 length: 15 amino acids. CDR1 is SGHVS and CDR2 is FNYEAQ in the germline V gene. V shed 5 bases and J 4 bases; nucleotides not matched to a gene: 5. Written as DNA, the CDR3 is TGTGCCAGCAGCCCGCGACTAGCGGGGGCAGAGACCCAGTACTTC. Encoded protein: CASSPRLAGAETQYF.

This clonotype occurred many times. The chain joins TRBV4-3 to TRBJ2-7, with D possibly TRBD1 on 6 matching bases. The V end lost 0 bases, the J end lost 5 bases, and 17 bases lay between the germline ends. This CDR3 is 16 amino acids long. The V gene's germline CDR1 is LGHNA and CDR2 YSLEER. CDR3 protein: CASSQELGDIHHEQYF. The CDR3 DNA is TGCGCCAGCAGCCAAGAGTTAGGGGACATCCACCACGAGCAGTACTTC.

CDR3 loop: CASSQVLAGGPSSYNEQFF. The CDR3 bases are TGTGCCAGCAGCCAAGTCTTAGCGGGAGGCCCGAGCTCCTACAATGAGCAGTTCTTC. The chain has TRBV4-2 and TRBJ2-1; 10 positions agree with TRBD2. The CDR3 has 19 residues. CDR1 LGHNA and CDR2 YNFKEQ come from the germline V gene. J lost 0 bases, V lost 1 base, and 9 bases had no gene match.

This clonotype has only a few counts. The CDR3, as DNA: TGTGCCAGCAGTCTTCTAGCGGGGCGCCAAGAGACCCAGTACTTC. Its protein product is CASSLLAGRQETQYF. The chain joins TRBV12-3 or TRBV12-4 to TRBJ2-5; 9 bases match TRBD2. V lost 5 bases and J lost 1; bases outside the gene matches: 5. The CDR3 is 15 amino acids.

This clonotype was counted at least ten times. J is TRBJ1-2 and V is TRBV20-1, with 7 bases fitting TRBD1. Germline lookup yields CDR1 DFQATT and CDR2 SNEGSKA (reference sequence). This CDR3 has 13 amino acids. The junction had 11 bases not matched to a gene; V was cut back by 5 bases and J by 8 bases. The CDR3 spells CSAPDRRGWGYTF. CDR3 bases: TGCAGTGCTCCGGACAGGCGAGGATGGGGCTACACCTTC.

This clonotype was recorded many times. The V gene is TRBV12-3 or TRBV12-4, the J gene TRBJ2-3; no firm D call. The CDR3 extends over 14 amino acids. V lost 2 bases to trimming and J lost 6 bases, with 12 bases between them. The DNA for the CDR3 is TGTGCCAGCAGTTTATCGGGCGCCACGGATACGCAGTATTTT. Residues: CASSLSGATDTQYF.

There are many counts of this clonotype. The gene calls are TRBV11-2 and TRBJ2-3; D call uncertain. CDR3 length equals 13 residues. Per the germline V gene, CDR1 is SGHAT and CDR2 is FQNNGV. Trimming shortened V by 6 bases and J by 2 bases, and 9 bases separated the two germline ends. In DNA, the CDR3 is TGTGCCAGCAGAACCCAGCCCACAGATACGCAGTATTTT. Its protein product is CASRTQPTDTQYF.

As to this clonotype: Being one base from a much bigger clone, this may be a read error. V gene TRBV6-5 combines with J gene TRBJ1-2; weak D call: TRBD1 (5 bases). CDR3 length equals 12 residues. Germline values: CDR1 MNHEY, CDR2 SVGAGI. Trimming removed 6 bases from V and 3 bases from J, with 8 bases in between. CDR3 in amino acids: CASSRVDYGYTF. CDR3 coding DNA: TGTGCCAGCAGCAGGGTGGACTATGGCTACACCTTC.

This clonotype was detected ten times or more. In nucleotides, the CDR3 is TGCGCCAGCAGCTTGGACAGCGACCCCAGGGACACCATATATTTT. Protein product: CASSLDSDPRDTIYF. The chain combines TRBV5-1 with TRBJ1-3; tentative D call: TRBD1 (5 bases). CDR1 SGHRS and CDR2 YFSETQ come from the germline V gene. This CDR3 spans 15 amino acids. Trimming shortened V by 0 bases and J by 8 bases, and 15 bases separated the two germline ends.

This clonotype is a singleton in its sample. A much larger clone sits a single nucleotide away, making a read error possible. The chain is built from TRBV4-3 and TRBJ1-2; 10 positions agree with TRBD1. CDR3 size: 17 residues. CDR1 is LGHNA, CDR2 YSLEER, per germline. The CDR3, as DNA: TGCGCCAGCAGCCCCCAAATTGAACCGGGACAGGGGTCCGGCTACGCCTTC. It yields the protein CASSPQIEPGQGSGYAF.

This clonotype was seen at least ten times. CDR3 DNA: TGTGCCAGCAGTCCTCAACAGGGTGTTAGTGGCTACACCTTC. This codes for CASSPQQGVSGYTF. The V and J genes are TRBV12-3 or TRBV12-4 and TRBJ1-2, with D tentatively TRBD1 (6 bases). V dropped 5 bases and J dropped 7 bases, with 17 bases sitting between them. This CDR3 has 14 residues.

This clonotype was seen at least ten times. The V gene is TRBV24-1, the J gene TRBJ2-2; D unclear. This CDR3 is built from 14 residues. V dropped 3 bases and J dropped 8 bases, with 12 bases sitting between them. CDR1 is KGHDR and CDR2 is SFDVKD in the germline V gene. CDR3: CATSDPQAFGELFF. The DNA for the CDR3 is TGTGCCACCAGTGATCCGCAGGCTTTTGGGGAGCTGTTTTTT.

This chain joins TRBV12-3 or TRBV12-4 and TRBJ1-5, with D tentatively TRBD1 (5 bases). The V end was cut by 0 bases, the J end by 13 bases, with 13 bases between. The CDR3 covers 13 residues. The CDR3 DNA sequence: TGTGCCAGCAGTTTAGCGGAGTGGGGGATTCAGCATTTT. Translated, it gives CASSLAEWGIQHF.

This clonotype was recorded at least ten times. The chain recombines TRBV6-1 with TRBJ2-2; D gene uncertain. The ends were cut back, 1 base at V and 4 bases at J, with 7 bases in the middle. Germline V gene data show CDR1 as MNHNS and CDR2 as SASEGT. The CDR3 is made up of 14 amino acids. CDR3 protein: CASSEVRATGELFF. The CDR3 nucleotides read TGTGCCAGCAGTGAAGTTCGGGCCACCGGGGAGCTGTTTTTT.